The 14 T cell receptor beta chains given below trace back to one sample, sequenced in a study of control samples from healthy donors and cancer patients. Data came from immunoSEQ multiplex PCR; TCRdb stores just in-frame clones and leaves some out. The sample holds 140,000 to 150,000 clones; approximately 91% are singletons and the top ten take 3% to 4%. The specimen was blood. These receptors were taken from a man aged 30 to 39 in good health.

The chain is built from TRBV7-3 and TRBJ2-1; a possible D gene is TRBD2 (5 bases). V was clipped by 5 bases and J by 3 bases, with 14 bases between them. The CDR3 has 15 amino acids. Germline-derived CDR1 and CDR2 are SGHTA and FQGTGA. The CDR3: CASSAGLTYYNEQFF. The CDR3 DNA reads as TGTGCCAGCAGCGCGGGTCTTACATACTACAATGAGCAGTTCTTC.

This clone showed up just once. The chain recombines TRBV7-3 with TRBJ2-1; 14 positions agree with TRBD2. V shed 3 bases, J shed 6 bases, and the junction held 1 base outside the gene matches. Germline V CDR1 and CDR2: SGHTA, FQGTGA. The CDR3 consists of 15 residues. DNA of the CDR3: TGTGCCAGCAGCTTGGGACTAGCGGGGGTCAATGAGCAGTTCTTC. This codes for CASSLGLAGVNEQFF.

The chain has TRBV7-2 and TRBJ2-1; D ambiguous. The V gene lost 0 bases and the J gene lost 2 bases, with 14 bases spanning the gap. The CDR3 loop spans 17 amino acids. Germline CDR1 is SGHTA and CDR2 is FQGNSA. Written as DNA, the CDR3 is TGTGCCAGCAGCTTAGCGGTCGGTCCCGCGACCTACAATGAGCAGTTCTTC. Protein sequence: CASSLAVGPATYNEQFF.

The chain links TRBV5-4 to TRBJ2-7, with D tentatively TRBD1 (6 bases). This CDR3 is 15 amino acids long. V was clipped by 1 base and J by 6 bases, with 17 bases between them. CDR1 and CDR2 (germline): SGHNT, YYREEE (reference sequence). CDR3: CASSLSYRVQGEQYF. CDR3 bases: TGTGCCAGCAGCTTGAGTTACAGGGTCCAGGGCGAGCAGTACTTC. Filled out from reference TRBV5-4 and TRBJ2-7, the complete variable domain reads ETGVTQSPTHLIKTRGQQVTLRCSSQSGHNTVSWYQQALGQGPQFIFQYYREEENGRGNFPPRFSGLQFPNYSSELNVNALELDDSALYLCASSLSYRVQGEQYFGPGTRLTVT.

The J gene is TRBJ1-2, the V gene TRBV24-1; D gene unclear. CDR1 is KGHDR and CDR2 is SFDVKD in the germline V gene. This CDR3 is 12 amino acids long. V shed 4 bases and J shed 2 bases, with 4 bases lying between them. This CDR3 reads CATSEGNYGYTF. The CDR3 DNA reads TGTGCCACCAGTGAGGGGAACTATGGCTACACCTTC.

The V gene is TRBV3-1 (or the pseudogene TRBV3-2), the J gene TRBJ2-7; 9 nucleotides align to TRBD1. Germline-derived CDR1 and CDR2 are LGHDT and YNNKEL (reference sequence). V trimming: 1 base; J trimming: 3 bases; junction bases outside the gene matches: 7. This CDR3 has 16 residues. The CDR3 bases are TGTGCCAGCAGCCAAGGCGCGGGACAGGGTTTCTACGAGCAGTACTTC. It is translated as CASSQGAGQGFYEQYF.

This clone was found once. The chain carries TRBV18 and TRBJ1-5; D is undetermined. The CDR3 length is 15 residues. Trimming stripped 1 base from V and 2 bases from J, with 9 bases between. Per the germline V gene, CDR1 is KGHSH and CDR2 is LQKENI. The CDR3 spells CASSPRPDGNQPQHF. CDR3 coding DNA: TGTGCCAGCTCACCACGGCCGGATGGCAATCAGCCCCAGCATTTT.

The chain combines TRBV5-1 with TRBJ1-4; the D is unclear. Germline V CDR1 and CDR2: SGHRS, YFSETQ. The CDR3 extends over 14 amino acids. V was cut by 2 bases and J by 8 bases, with 13 bases left in between. For the CDR3, the DNA is TGCGCCAGCAGCTTAGCGGGGAATAAAGAAAAACTGTTTTTT. Its protein is CASSLAGNKEKLFF.

The V gene is TRBV4-1, the J gene TRBJ2-7, with TRBD1 as a possible D gene (6 bases). Germline V gene lookup returns CDR1 MGHRA and CDR2 YSYEKL. The CDR3 has 14 residues. With 1 base removed from V and 4 bases from J, the gap between germline ends came to 11 bases. The CDR3 reads CASSQVLDSYEQYF. CDR3 coding DNA: TGCGCCAGCAGCCAAGTTCTGGACAGTTACGAGCAGTACTTC.

This sequence joins TRBV24-1 and TRBJ2-7; D tentatively reads TRBD1 or TRBD2 (6 bases each). This CDR3 spans 14 amino acids. Germline CDR1 KGHDR, CDR2 SFDVKD. Deletions cut 4 bases from V and 7 bases from J, with 16 bases between. CDR3 nucleotide sequence: TGTGCCACCAGTGACAAATACAGGGCGGGGGAGCAGTACTTC. Translated: CATSDKYRAGEQYF.

The chain combines TRBV6-5 with TRBJ1-5; a possible D gene is TRBD1 (5 bases). The CDR3 loop spans 15 amino acids. Germline V CDR1 and CDR2: MNHEY, SVGAGI. V was pared by 6 bases and J by 2 bases, with 14 bases between. CDR3 amino acids: CASSSDGRGNQPQHF. CDR3 bases: TGTGCCAGCAGCTCTGACGGCAGGGGCAATCAGCCCCAGCATTTT.

The V call is TRBV6-2 or TRBV6-3, the J call TRBJ1-2; 7 bases are a match to TRBD1. Germline CDR1 MNHEY, CDR2 SVGEGT. This CDR3 comprises 15 residues. V shed 4 bases, J shed 4 bases, and the junction held 9 bases outside the gene matches. Here the CDR3 reads CASSLWTGRSYGYTF. CDR3 DNA: TGTGCCAGCAGTTTGTGGACAGGTCGGAGCTATGGCTACACCTTC.

This chain's CDR3 is CASATGSYEQYF. CDR3 coding DNA: TGTGCCAGTGCAACAGGTTCCTACGAGCAGTACTTC. V is TRBV11-2 and J is TRBJ2-7, with D perhaps TRBD1 (5 bases). In germline, CDR1 is SGHAT, CDR2 FQNNGV. With 9 bases removed from V and 1 base from J, the gap between germline ends came to 10 bases. This CDR3 region has 12 residues.

A single count supports this clone. The CDR3 sequence is CASSSTGTGGADTQYF. DNA of the CDR3: TGTGCCAGCAGCTCAACCGGGACAGGGGGCGCAGATACGCAGTATTTT. The chain uses TRBV7-9 and TRBJ2-3, with 12 bases fitting TRBD1. CDR1 is SEHNR, CDR2 FQNEAQ, per germline (reference sequence). The CDR3 has 16 amino acids. Trimming took 4 bases from V and 4 from J; bases not matched to a gene: 6.